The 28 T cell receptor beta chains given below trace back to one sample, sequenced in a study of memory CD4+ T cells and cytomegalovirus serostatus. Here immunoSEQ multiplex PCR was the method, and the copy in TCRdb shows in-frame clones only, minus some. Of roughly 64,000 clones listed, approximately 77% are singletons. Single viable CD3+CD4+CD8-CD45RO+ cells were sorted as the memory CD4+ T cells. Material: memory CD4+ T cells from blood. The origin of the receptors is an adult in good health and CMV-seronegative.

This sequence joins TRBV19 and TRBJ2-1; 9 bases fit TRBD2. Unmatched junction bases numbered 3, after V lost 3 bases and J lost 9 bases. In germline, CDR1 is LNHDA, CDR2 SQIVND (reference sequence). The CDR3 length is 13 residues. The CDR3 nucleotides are TGTGCCAGTAGTATTGAACTAGCGGGTGAGCAGTTCTTC. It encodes CASSIELAGEQFF. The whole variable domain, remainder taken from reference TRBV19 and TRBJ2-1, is DGGITQSPKYLFRKEGQNVTLSCEQNLNHDAMYWYRQDPGQGLRLIYYSQIVNDFQKGDIAEGYSVSREKKESFPLTVTSAQKNPTAFYLCASSIELAGEQFFGPGTRLTVL.

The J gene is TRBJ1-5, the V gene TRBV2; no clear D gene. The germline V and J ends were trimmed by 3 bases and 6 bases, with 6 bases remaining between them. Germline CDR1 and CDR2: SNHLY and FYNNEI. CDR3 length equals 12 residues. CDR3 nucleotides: TGTGCCAGCAGTGACCGGGCTCAGCCCCAGCATTTT. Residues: CASSDRAQPQHF. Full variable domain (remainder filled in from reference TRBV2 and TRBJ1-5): EPEVTQTPSHQVTQMGQEVILRCVPISNHLYFYWYRQILGQKVEFLVSFYNNEISEKSEIFDDQFSVERPDGSNFTLKIRSTKLEDSAMYFCASSDRAQPQHFGDGTRLSIL.

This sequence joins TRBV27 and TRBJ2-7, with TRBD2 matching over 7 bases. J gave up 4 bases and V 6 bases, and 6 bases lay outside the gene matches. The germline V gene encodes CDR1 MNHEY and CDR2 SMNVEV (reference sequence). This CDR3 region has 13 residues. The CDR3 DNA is TGTGCCAGCAGACTAGCGAACAATTACGAGCAGTACTTC. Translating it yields CASRLANNYEQYF.

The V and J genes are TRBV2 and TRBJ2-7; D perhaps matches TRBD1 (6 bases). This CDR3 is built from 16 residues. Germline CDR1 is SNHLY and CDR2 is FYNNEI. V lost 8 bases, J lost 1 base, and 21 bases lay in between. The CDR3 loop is CASALPLDRPSYEQYF. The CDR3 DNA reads TGTGCCAGCGCCCTTCCCCTGGACAGACCATCCTACGAGCAGTACTTC.

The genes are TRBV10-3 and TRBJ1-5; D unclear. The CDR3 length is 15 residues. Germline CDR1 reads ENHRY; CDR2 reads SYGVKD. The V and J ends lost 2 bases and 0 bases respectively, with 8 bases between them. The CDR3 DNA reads TGTGCCATCAGTGAGCGGGAGAATAGCAATCAGCCCCAGCATTTT. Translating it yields CAISERENSNQPQHF.

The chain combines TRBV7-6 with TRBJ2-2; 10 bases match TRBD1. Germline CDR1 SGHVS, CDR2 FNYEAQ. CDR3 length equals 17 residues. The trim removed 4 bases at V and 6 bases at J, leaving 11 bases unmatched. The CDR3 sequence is CASSWRPGQGVAGELFF. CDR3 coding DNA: TGTGCCAGCAGCTGGCGGCCCGGACAGGGGGTAGCCGGGGAGCTGTTTTTT. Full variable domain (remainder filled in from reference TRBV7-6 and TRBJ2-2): GAGVSQSPRYKVTKRGQDVALRCDPISGHVSLYWYRQALGQGPEFLTYFNYEAQQDKSGLPNDRFSAERPEGSISTLTIQRTEQRDSAMYRCASSWRPGQGVAGELFFGEGSRLTVL.

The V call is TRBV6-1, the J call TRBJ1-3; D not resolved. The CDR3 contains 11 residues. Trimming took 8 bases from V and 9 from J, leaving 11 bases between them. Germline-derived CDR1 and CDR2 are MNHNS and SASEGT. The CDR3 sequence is CASALKVTIYF. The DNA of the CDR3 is TGTGCCAGCGCCTTAAAGGTCACCATATATTTT.

The CDR3 spells CASSVQTKLRDGYTF. The CDR3 region has the DNA TGTGCCAGCAGTGTCCAGACCAAATTGCGTGATGGCTACACCTTC. The rearrangement uses TRBV28 and TRBJ1-2; D uncertain. V lost 5 bases to trimming and J lost 6 bases, with 19 bases between them. The CDR3 totals 15 residues. Germline CDR1 reads MDHEN; CDR2 reads SYDVKM.

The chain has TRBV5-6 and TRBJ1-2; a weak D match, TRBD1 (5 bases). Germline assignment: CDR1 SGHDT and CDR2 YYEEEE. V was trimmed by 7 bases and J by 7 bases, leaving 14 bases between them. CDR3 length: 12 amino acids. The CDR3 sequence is CASVARDFGYTF. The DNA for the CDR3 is TGTGCCAGCGTAGCTCGGGACTTTGGCTACACCTTC.

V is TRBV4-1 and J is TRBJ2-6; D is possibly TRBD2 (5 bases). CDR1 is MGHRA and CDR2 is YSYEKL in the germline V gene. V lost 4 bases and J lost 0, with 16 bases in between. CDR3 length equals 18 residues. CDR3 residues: CASSPSNVGLSGANVLTF. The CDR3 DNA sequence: TGCGCCAGCAGCCCATCCAACGTAGGACTCTCTGGGGCCAACGTCCTGACTTTC.

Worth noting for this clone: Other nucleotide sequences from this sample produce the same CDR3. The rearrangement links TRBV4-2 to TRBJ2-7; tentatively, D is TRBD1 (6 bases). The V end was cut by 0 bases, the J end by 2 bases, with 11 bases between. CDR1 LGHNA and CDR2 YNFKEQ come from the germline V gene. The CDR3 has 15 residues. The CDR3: CASSQDGGSAYEQYF. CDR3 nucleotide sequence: TGTGCCAGCAGCCAAGATGGGGGCTCGGCCTACGAGCAGTACTTC.

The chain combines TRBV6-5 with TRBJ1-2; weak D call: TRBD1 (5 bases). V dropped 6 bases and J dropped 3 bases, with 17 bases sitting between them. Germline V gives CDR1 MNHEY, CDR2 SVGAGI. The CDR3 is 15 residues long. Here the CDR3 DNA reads TGTGCCAGCAGGTCCCGTTCCGGGGACCACTATGGCTACACCTTC. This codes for CASRSRSGDHYGYTF.

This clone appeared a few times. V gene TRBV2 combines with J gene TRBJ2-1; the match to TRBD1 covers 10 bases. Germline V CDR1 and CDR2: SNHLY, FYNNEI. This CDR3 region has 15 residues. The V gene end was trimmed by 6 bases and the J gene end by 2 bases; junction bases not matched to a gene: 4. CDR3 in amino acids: CASRETGGAYNEQFF. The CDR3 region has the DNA TGTGCCAGCAGAGAGACAGGGGGCGCCTACAATGAGCAGTTCTTC. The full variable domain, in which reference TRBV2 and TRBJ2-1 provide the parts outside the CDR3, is EPEVTQTPSHQVTQMGQEVILRCVPISNHLYFYWYRQILGQKVEFLVSFYNNEISEKSEIFDDQFSVERPDGSNFTLKIRSTKLEDSAMYFCASRETGGAYNEQFFGPGTRLTVL.

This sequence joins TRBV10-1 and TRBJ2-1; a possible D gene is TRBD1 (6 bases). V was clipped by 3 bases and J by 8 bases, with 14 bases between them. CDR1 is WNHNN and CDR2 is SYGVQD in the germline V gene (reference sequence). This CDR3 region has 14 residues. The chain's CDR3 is CASSDSGTRDEQFF. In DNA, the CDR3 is TGCGCCAGCAGTGATTCCGGGACAAGGGATGAGCAGTTCTTC.

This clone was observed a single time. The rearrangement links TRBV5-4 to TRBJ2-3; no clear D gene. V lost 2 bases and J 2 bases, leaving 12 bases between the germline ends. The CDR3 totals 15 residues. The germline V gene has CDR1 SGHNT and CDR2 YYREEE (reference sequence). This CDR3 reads CASSFGQANTDTQYF. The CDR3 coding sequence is TGTGCCAGCAGCTTTGGTCAGGCAAACACAGATACGCAGTATTTT.

The CDR3 here is CASSGFPSTGELFF. The CDR3, as DNA: TGTGCCAGCAGTGGATTTCCTAGCACCGGGGAGCTGTTTTTT. The J gene is TRBJ2-2, the V gene TRBV2; D ambiguous. This CDR3 has 14 amino acids. Germline loops: CDR1 SNHLY, CDR2 FYNNEI. V lost 4 bases, J lost 4 bases, and 10 bases lay in between.

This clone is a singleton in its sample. The DNA of the CDR3 is TGTGCCAGCAGTGAACTAACAGGGTTGAGTGGCTACACCTTC. It codes for CASSELTGLSGYTF. The chain is built from TRBV6-1 and TRBJ1-2; possible D gene TRBD1, 6 bases. Trimming removed 2 bases at V and 7 bases at J, with 14 bases between. Germline loops: CDR1 MNHNS, CDR2 SASEGT. CDR3 length equals 14 residues.

The CDR3 loop is CAISGSGNSYNEQFF. The CDR3 DNA follows: TGTGCCATCAGTGGGAGCGGGAATTCGTACAATGAGCAGTTCTTC. The chain is built from TRBV10-3 and TRBJ2-1; 7 positions agree with TRBD2. The germline V gene has CDR1 ENHRY and CDR2 SYGVKD. The V and J ends lost 4 bases and 4 bases, in that order; junction bases with no gene match: 7. This CDR3 is 15 amino acids long.

CDR3 nucleotide sequence: TGTGCCAGACACCCCCTAGCGGGAGGCAACACCGGGGAGCTGTTTTTT. This translates into CARHPLAGGNTGELFF. The rearrangement uses TRBV9 and TRBJ2-2, with TRBD2 matching 11 bases. Germline V gene sequence: CDR1 SGDLS, CDR2 YYNGEE. V lost 8 bases, J lost 2 bases, and 8 bases stayed unmatched. The CDR3 totals 16 residues. The full variable domain, its missing parts supplied by reference TRBV9 and TRBJ2-2, is DSGVTQTPKHLITATGQRVTLRCSPRSGDLSVYWYQQSLDQGLQFLIQYYNGEERAKGNILERFSAQQFPDLHSELNLSSLELGDSALYFCARHPLAGGNTGELFFGEGSRLTVL.

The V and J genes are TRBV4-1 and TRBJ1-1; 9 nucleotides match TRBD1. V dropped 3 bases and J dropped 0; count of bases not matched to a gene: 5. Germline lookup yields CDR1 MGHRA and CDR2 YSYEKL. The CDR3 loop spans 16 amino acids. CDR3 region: CASSQGQGPMNTEAFF. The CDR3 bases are TGCGCCAGCAGCCAGGGACAGGGTCCCATGAACACTGAAGCTTTCTTT.

CDR3 residues: CASSVRGGLSDTEAFF. CDR3 coding DNA: TGTGCCAGCAGCGTGAGGGGCGGGCTTTCTGACACTGAAGCTTTCTTT. The rearrangement links TRBV9 to TRBJ1-1; D perhaps matches TRBD1 (5 bases). V gave up 2 bases and J gave up 3 bases, with 17 bases separating them. In germline, CDR1 is SGDLS, CDR2 YYNGEE. The CDR3 spans 16 residues.

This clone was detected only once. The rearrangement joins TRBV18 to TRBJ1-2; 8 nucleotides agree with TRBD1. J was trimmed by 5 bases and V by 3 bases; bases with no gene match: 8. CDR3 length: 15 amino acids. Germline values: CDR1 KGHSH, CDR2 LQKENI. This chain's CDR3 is CASSPTTGVGYGYTF. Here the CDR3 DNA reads TGTGCCAGCTCACCGACGACAGGGGTGGGTTATGGCTACACCTTC.

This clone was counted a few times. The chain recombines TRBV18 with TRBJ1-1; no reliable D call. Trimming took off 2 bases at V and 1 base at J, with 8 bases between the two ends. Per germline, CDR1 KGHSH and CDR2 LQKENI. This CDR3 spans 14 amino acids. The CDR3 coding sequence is TGTGCCAGCTCACCAAACTATCAGAACACTGAAGCTTTCTTT. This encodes CASSPNYQNTEAFF.

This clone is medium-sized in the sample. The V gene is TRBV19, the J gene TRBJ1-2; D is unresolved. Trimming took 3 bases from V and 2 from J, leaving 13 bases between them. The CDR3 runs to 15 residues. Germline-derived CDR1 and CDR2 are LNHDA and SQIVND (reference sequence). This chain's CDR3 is CASSIRRVANYGYTF. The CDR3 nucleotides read TGTGCCAGTAGTATTCGGAGGGTCGCGAACTATGGCTACACCTTC.

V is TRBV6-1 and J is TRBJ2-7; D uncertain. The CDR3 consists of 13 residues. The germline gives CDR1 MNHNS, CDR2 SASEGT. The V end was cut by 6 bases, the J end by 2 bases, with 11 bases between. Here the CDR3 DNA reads TGTGCCAGCAGGGTTTACCCGACCTACGAGCAGTACTTC. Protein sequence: CASRVYPTYEQYF.

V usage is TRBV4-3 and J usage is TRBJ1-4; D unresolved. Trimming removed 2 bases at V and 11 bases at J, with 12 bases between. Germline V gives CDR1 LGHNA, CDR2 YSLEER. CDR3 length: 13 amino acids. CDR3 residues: CASSQYESPKLFF. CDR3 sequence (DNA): TGCGCCAGCAGCCAATACGAGAGTCCGAAACTGTTTTTT.

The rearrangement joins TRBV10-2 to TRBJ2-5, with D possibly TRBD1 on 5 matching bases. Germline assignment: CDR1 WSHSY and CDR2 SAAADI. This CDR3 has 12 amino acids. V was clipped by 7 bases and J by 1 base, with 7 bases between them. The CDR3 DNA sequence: TGCGCCAGCACCCAGGGCCAAGAGACCCAGTACTTC. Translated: CASTQGQETQYF.

The CDR3 bases are TGTGCCAGCAGCGTGGGCTACCGAGCGGGTACGCAGTATTTT. It translates to CASSVGYRAGTQYF. This chain uses TRBV9 with TRBJ2-3, with D maybe TRBD2 (6 bases). The germline V and J ends were trimmed by 2 bases and 8 bases, with 15 bases remaining between them. This CDR3 comprises 14 residues. Germline V CDR1 and CDR2: SGDLS, YYNGEE.